A selection of T cell receptor beta chains follows, all from one sample in a study of T cells in tuberculosis. Sequenced by immunoSEQ multiplex PCR; TCRdb stores in-frame clones only, minus some. The sample has nearly 60,000 clones; nearly 90% are singletons. Sequencing was carried out using CD1b-GMM tetramer-negative cells sorted from PBMCs. The receptors derive from an adult woman with latent tuberculosis. Both conserved end residues are part of each CDR3. D genes are given only for firm matches. Clone size, where shown, is once, few, many, or a class for clones that have expanded.

D gene: .; J gene: TRBJ2-5; V gene: TRBV7-9; clone size: few; CDR3 DNA: TGTGCCAGCAGCGAGATAGAAGTGTACCAAGAGACCCAGTACTTC; CDR3 protein: CASSEIEVYQETQYF
D gene: .; J gene: TRBJ1-1; V gene: TRBV10-2; clone size: .; CDR3 DNA: TGCGCCAGCAGTGAGCCGCGGACAGACAGCATGAACACTGAAGCTTTCTTT; CDR3 protein: CASSEPRTDSMNTEAFF
D gene: .; J gene: TRBJ2-2; V gene: TRBV23-1; clone size: .; CDR3 DNA: TGCGCCAGCAGTCAATTCCGGACAAATAACACCGGGGAGCTGTTTTTT; CDR3 protein: CASSQFRTNNTGELFF
D gene: .; J gene: TRBJ1-6; V gene: TRBV21-1; clone size: .; CDR3 DNA: TGTGCCAGCAGCAAAGCTCCCGTCAGGGGCAATTCACCCCTCCACTTT; CDR3 protein: CASSKAPVRGNSPLHF
D gene: TRBD2; J gene: TRBJ2-5; V gene: TRBV9; clone size: .; CDR3 DNA: TGTGCCAGCGGGGAGGGAGCGAACCAAGAGACCCAGTACTTC; CDR3 protein: CASGEGANQETQYF
D gene: .; J gene: TRBJ2-5; V gene: TRBV7-9; clone size: .; CDR3 DNA: TGTGCCAGCAGCTTAGCGAGGGCCGGGGAGACCCAGTACTTC; CDR3 protein: CASSLARAGETQYF
D gene: TRBD1; J gene: TRBJ2-5; V gene: TRBV30; clone size: .; CDR3 DNA: TGTGCCTGGAGTGGGTGGACAGGGGGACGAGAGACCCAGTACTTC; CDR3 protein: CAWSGWTGGRETQYF
D gene: TRBD2; J gene: TRBJ2-7; V gene: TRBV6-1; clone size: .; CDR3 DNA: TGTGCCAGCTCGACTAGCGGGAGTTTGAGCGAGCAGTACTTC; CDR3 protein: CASSTSGSLSEQYF
D gene: TRBD1; J gene: TRBJ2-7; V gene: TRBV7-8; clone size: .; CDR3 DNA: TGTGCCAGCAGCTCACAGGGGGCCGCCTACGAGCAGTACTTC; CDR3 protein: CASSSQGAAYEQYF
D gene: .; J gene: TRBJ2-3; V gene: TRBV30; clone size: .; CDR3 DNA: TGTGCCTGGAACCCCCCCTTTATAGACTCGACCTACACAGATACGCAGTATTTT; CDR3 protein: CAWNPPFIDSTYTDTQYF
D gene: .; J gene: TRBJ2-7; V gene: TRBV9; clone size: once; CDR3 DNA: TGTGCCAGCAGCCCGCGGTCCCCAGGGGTTGAGCAGTACTTC; CDR3 protein: CASSPRSPGVEQYF
D gene: TRBD2; J gene: TRBJ2-1; V gene: TRBV6-5; clone size: .; CDR3 DNA: TGTGCCAGCAGCTCGAGCGGGGGCTCCTACAATGAGCAGTTCTTC; CDR3 protein: CASSSSGGSYNEQFF
D gene: .; J gene: TRBJ2-2; V gene: TRBV15; clone size: .; CDR3 DNA: TGTGCCACCAGCAGACTGGCAGGGAACACCGGGGAGCTGTTTTTT; CDR3 protein: CATSRLAGNTGELFF
D gene: .; J gene: TRBJ2-2; V gene: TRBV2; clone size: .; CDR3 DNA: TGTGCCAGCAGGGAGGGCTCCGGGGAGCTGTTTTTT; CDR3 protein: CASREGSGELFF
D gene: .; J gene: TRBJ2-6; V gene: TRBV30; clone size: .; CDR3 DNA: TGTGCCTGGCACACCTCTGGGGCCAACGTCCTGACTTTC; CDR3 protein: CAWHTSGANVLTF
D gene: .; J gene: TRBJ2-3; V gene: TRBV7-3; clone size: .; CDR3 DNA: TGTGCCAGCAGCTTAGGACAGCTCACAGATACGCAGTATTTT; CDR3 protein: CASSLGQLTDTQYF
D gene: .; J gene: TRBJ1-6; V gene: TRBV4-3; clone size: few; CDR3 DNA: TGCGCCAGCAGCCAAGATACGAGGGACTATAATTCACCCCTCCACTTT; CDR3 protein: CASSQDTRDYNSPLHF
D gene: TRBD1; J gene: TRBJ1-4; V gene: TRBV7-2; clone size: .; CDR3 DNA: TGTGCCAGCAGCTTAGTAGGGACAGGAGTAACTAATGAAAAACTGTTTTTT; CDR3 protein: CASSLVGTGVTNEKLFF
D gene: TRBD1; J gene: TRBJ1-1; V gene: TRBV5-1; clone size: .; CDR3 DNA: TGCGCCAGCAGCTATTCCGGGACAGGGGGTACTGAAGCTTTCTTT; CDR3 protein: CASSYSGTGGTEAFF
D gene: .; J gene: TRBJ2-7; V gene: TRBV15; clone size: .; CDR3 DNA: TGTGCCACCAGCTCGGGCTACGAGCAGTACTTC; CDR3 protein: CATSSGYEQYF
D gene: .; J gene: TRBJ2-7; V gene: TRBV7-8; clone size: .; CDR3 DNA: TGTGCCAGCAGCTTAGGTCTCCGGGGTAGTAATTACGAGCAGTACTTC; CDR3 protein: CASSLGLRGSNYEQYF
D gene: .; J gene: TRBJ1-4; V gene: TRBV18; clone size: .; CDR3 DNA: TGTGCCAGCCAACCGGGCAGGGGCAATGAAAAACTGTTTTTT; CDR3 protein: CASQPGRGNEKLFF
D gene: TRBD1; J gene: TRBJ1-5; V gene: TRBV11-2; clone size: .; CDR3 DNA: TGTGCCAGCAGCTTAGGGACAGGGCGGGGCAATCAGCCCCAGCATTTT; CDR3 protein: CASSLGTGRGNQPQHF
D gene: TRBD1; J gene: TRBJ2-5; V gene: TRBV29-1; clone size: .; CDR3 DNA: TGCAGCGCCGGGGACAGCAAAGAGACCCAGTACTTC; CDR3 protein: CSAGDSKETQYF
D gene: TRBD1; J gene: TRBJ1-5; V gene: TRBV7-2; clone size: .; CDR3 DNA: TGTGCCAGCAGCTTGTCCAGGGGGAACCAGCCCCAGCATTTT; CDR3 protein: CASSLSRGNQPQHF
D gene: TRBD1; J gene: TRBJ1-2; V gene: TRBV19; clone size: .; CDR3 DNA: TGTGCCAGTAGTTATTCGGACAGGGCTGGCTACACCTTC; CDR3 protein: CASSYSDRAGYTF
D gene: TRBD2; J gene: TRBJ2-7; V gene: TRBV7-2; clone size: .; CDR3 DNA: TGTGCCAGCAGCTTTGGGGTCGGGGGGTACTACGAGCAGTACTTC; CDR3 protein: CASSFGVGGYYEQYF
D gene: TRBD1; J gene: TRBJ1-6; V gene: TRBV7-3; clone size: .; CDR3 DNA: TGTGCCAGCAGCTTAACATGGGGACAGAATTCACCCCTCCACTTT; CDR3 protein: CASSLTWGQNSPLHF
D gene: TRBD1; J gene: TRBJ2-5; V gene: TRBV9; clone size: .; CDR3 DNA: TGTGCCAGCAGCGTAAGAGACAGGGGATGGGGGACCCAGTACTTC; CDR3 protein: CASSVRDRGWGTQYF
D gene: .; J gene: TRBJ1-2; V gene: TRBV10-3; clone size: .; CDR3 DNA: TGTGCCATCAGTGAGGAAGACACGAACTATGGCTACACCTTC; CDR3 protein: CAISEEDTNYGYTF
D gene: TRBD2; J gene: TRBJ2-1; V gene: TRBV9; clone size: .; CDR3 DNA: TGTGCCAGCAGCGTAGGCCTTAGCGGGGGGGCTCGGGAGCAGTTCTTC; CDR3 protein: CASSVGLSGGAREQFF
D gene: .; J gene: TRBJ2-2; V gene: TRBV7-2; clone size: .; CDR3 DNA: TGTGCCAGCAGGTCCCCGGGTCGGAGTTCCACCGGGGAGCTGTTTTTT; CDR3 protein: CASRSPGRSSTGELFF
D gene: .; J gene: TRBJ2-2; V gene: TRBV4-3; clone size: once; CDR3 DNA: TGCGCCAGCAGCCATGGGGGCTTCGGCGGGGAGCTGTTTTTT; CDR3 protein: CASSHGGFGGELFF
D gene: TRBD1; J gene: TRBJ2-4; V gene: TRBV4-1; clone size: .; CDR3 DNA: TGCGCCAGCAGCCACTTACAGGGGGAGAAAAACATTCAGTACTTC; CDR3 protein: CASSHLQGEKNIQYF
D gene: TRBD1; J gene: TRBJ1-3; V gene: TRBV19; clone size: few; CDR3 DNA: TGTGCCAGTACCAAAGACAGGGGATCTGGAAACACCATATATTTT; CDR3 protein: CASTKDRGSGNTIYF
D gene: .; J gene: TRBJ2-1; V gene: TRBV19; clone size: .; CDR3 DNA: TGTGCCAGTAGTATTAGGGGAAGGTACCGGAATGAGCAGTTCTTC; CDR3 protein: CASSIRGRYRNEQFF
D gene: .; J gene: TRBJ1-1; V gene: TRBV5-4; clone size: .; CDR3 DNA: TGTGCCAGCACCCCGGGGGGAGGGGTAATTACTGAAGCTTTCTTT; CDR3 protein: CASTPGGGVITEAFF
D gene: .; J gene: TRBJ2-7; V gene: TRBV7-2; clone size: .; CDR3 DNA: TGTGCCAGCAGCCGAGACAGGTATGGCTCCTACGAGCAGTACTTC; CDR3 protein: CASSRDRYGSYEQYF
D gene: .; J gene: TRBJ2-5; V gene: TRBV5-6; clone size: .; CDR3 DNA: TGTGCCAGCAGCTTTCGACAGCAAGAGACCCAGTACTTC; CDR3 protein: CASSFRQQETQYF
D gene: .; J gene: TRBJ1-3; V gene: TRBV19; clone size: few; CDR3 DNA: TGTGCCAGTAGTCCGACAAGCTCTGGAAACACCATATATTTT; CDR3 protein: CASSPTSSGNTIYF
D gene: TRBD1; J gene: TRBJ1-3; V gene: TRBV13; clone size: .; CDR3 DNA: TGTGCCAGCAGCCGACCGGACAGGGGACGTGGAAACACCATATATTTT; CDR3 protein: CASSRPDRGRGNTIYF
D gene: TRBD2; J gene: TRBJ2-1; V gene: TRBV11-2; clone size: .; CDR3 DNA: TGTGCCAGCAGCTTAGCGGTTCCGCGGGAGTGGGACAATGAGCAGTTCTTC; CDR3 protein: CASSLAVPREWDNEQFF
D gene: .; J gene: TRBJ1-4; V gene: TRBV7-6; clone size: .; CDR3 DNA: TGTGCCAGCAGTGGACTTGAGGAAAAACTGTTTTTT; CDR3 protein: CASSGLEEKLFF
D gene: TRBD1; J gene: TRBJ2-3; V gene: TRBV4-3; clone size: .; CDR3 DNA: TGCGCCAGCAGCCAAGCCGGAGGGACAGGGGGAGGGGATACGCAGTATTTT; CDR3 protein: CASSQAGGTGGGDTQYF
D gene: .; J gene: TRBJ1-3; V gene: TRBV9; clone size: .; CDR3 DNA: TGTGCCAGCAGCGCGTTGGGGCTCTCTGGAAACACCATATATTTT; CDR3 protein: CASSALGLSGNTIYF
D gene: .; J gene: TRBJ2-1; V gene: TRBV19; clone size: .; CDR3 DNA: TGTGCCAGTAGTAATCCAGGGACTTACAATGAGCAGTTCTTC; CDR3 protein: CASSNPGTYNEQFF
D gene: TRBD1; J gene: TRBJ1-4; V gene: TRBV5-1; clone size: .; CDR3 DNA: TGCGCCAGCAGCTCAGACGGGGACAGGGGATGGCTTAGTGAAAAACTGTTTTTT; CDR3 protein: CASSSDGDRGWLSEKLFF
D gene: .; J gene: TRBJ2-3; V gene: TRBV7-2; clone size: .; CDR3 DNA: TGTGCCAGCAGCCGGGAACCGGGGACAGATACGCAGTATTTT; CDR3 protein: CASSREPGTDTQYF
D gene: .; J gene: TRBJ2-1; V gene: TRBV15; clone size: .; CDR3 DNA: TGTGCCACCAGCAGAGATACAGTTTTAGTGAGCAATGAGCAGTTCTTC; CDR3 protein: CATSRDTVLVSNEQFF
D gene: .; J gene: TRBJ1-2; V gene: TRBV2; clone size: .; CDR3 DNA: TGTGCCAGCAGTGGCGACAGGAATTATGGCTACACCTTC; CDR3 protein: CASSGDRNYGYTF
D gene: .; J gene: TRBJ1-1; V gene: TRBV18; clone size: .; CDR3 DNA: TGTGCCAGCTCACCCATCGTCTCCCCCCAGGGAACTGAAGCTTTCTTT; CDR3 protein: CASSPIVSPQGTEAFF
D gene: .; J gene: TRBJ1-5; V gene: TRBV28; clone size: .; CDR3 DNA: TGTGCCAGCAATTGGGACCGGGACACCATCAATCAGCCCCAGCATTTT; CDR3 protein: CASNWDRDTINQPQHF
D gene: TRBD1; J gene: TRBJ1-4; V gene: TRBV4-2; clone size: .; CDR3 DNA: TGTGCCAGCGGTAGACAGGGGGCGGGGGGTAATGAAAAACTGTTTTTT; CDR3 protein: CASGRQGAGGNEKLFF